The 4 T cell receptor beta chains below come from one sample, sequenced in a study of cytomegalovirus exposure and HLA in healthy donors. Profiling relied on immunoSEQ multiplex PCR, and the TCRdb table lists in-frame clones only, not all of them. The data show about 330,000 clones, approximately 90% seen once. Sequenced material: PBMCs. The receptors were gathered from a woman aged 30 to 39 in good health and CMV-seropositive.

This clone appeared once. The V gene is TRBV29-1, the J gene TRBJ2-4; TRBD1 aligns across 12 bases. The germline gives CDR1 SQVTM, CDR2 ANQGSEA. The CDR3 loop spans 16 amino acids. Germline trimming cut 4 bases from V and 2 bases from J; bases unmatched to any gene: 6. The CDR3 nucleotides read TGCAGCGTTGTGGGGGACAGGGGGCGAACCAAAAACATTCAGTACTTC. Translated: CSVVGDRGRTKNIQYF. Full variable domain (rest looked up from reference TRBV29-1 and TRBJ2-4): SAVISQKPSRDICQRGTSLTIQCQVDSQVTMMFWYRQQPGQSLTLIATANQGSEATYESGFVIDKFPISRPNLTFSTLTVSNMSPEDSSIYLCSVVGDRGRTKNIQYFGAGTRLSVL.

The rearrangement joins TRBV19 to TRBJ1-5; possibly TRBD1 for D (6 bases). The CDR3 has 21 amino acids. CDR1 and CDR2 (germline): LNHDA, SQIVND (reference sequence). The germline V and J ends were trimmed by 1 base and 1 base, with 26 bases remaining between them. This chain's CDR3 is CASSIVLIRGHLGSSNQPQHF. DNA of the CDR3: TGTGCCAGTAGTATAGTGTTGATTCGGGGACACCTTGGAAGCAGCAATCAGCCCCAGCATTTT.

The genes are TRBV19 and TRBJ1-2; TRBD1 might be the D (6 bases). Germline CDR1 and CDR2: LNHDA and SQIVND (reference sequence). There are 18 residues in the CDR3. V was cut by 6 bases and J by 4 bases, with 27 bases left in between. This CDR3 is CASSLERGGVTSIYGYTF. The CDR3 DNA sequence: TGTGCCAGTAGCCTAGAGAGAGGGGGTGTCACTTCCATCTATGGCTACACCTTC.

This chain joins TRBV7-3 and TRBJ2-5, with D possibly TRBD2 on 5 matching bases. V was cut by 3 bases and J by 0 bases, with 8 bases left in between. The CDR3 has 14 residues. Germline V gene data show CDR1 as SGHTA and CDR2 as FQGTGA. The CDR3 protein is CASSFAGNQETQYF. The CDR3 nucleotides are TGTGCCAGCAGCTTTGCCGGGAACCAAGAGACCCAGTACTTC. Full variable domain (remainder filled in from reference TRBV7-3 and TRBJ2-5): GAGVSQTPSNKVTEKGKYVELRCDPISGHTALYWYRQSLGQGPEFLIYFQGTGAADDSGLPNDRFFAVRPEGSVSTLKIQRTERGDSAVYLCASSFAGNQETQYFGPGTRLLVL.